The sequence of this T cell receptor (beta chain) was determined in a study of blood T cell repertoires in COVID-19 (dated by TCRdb to 2018 to 2021). Regarding the complete study: Samples covering the acute and convalescent phases of COVID-19 were provided by collaborators in the United States, Italy and Spain. The material from the prospective study consisted of cDNA or gDNA derived from T cells, B-cell-depleted T cells, or PBMCs. Subjects who had been exposed to COVID-19, were actively infected with it, or had recovered from it provided the deeply sampled blood TCRbeta repertoires that made up the dataset. The repertoires were made available in a free public database intended to serve as a resource for research on the immune response to SARS-CoV-2. Samples came from the ongoing ImmuneRACE study (first 160 participants) plus 1,254 subjects from 6 global collaborators. Nearly every sample came with metadata listing a de-identified subject ID, COVID-19 status, age in years and sex. Where HLA class I and class II types were available, the types were taken from metadata supplied by the sample provider, not from assay-based typing. Paper-wide results and their limitations: The quantity of clinical and demographic metadata differed by source and by participant and was supplied without curation.

Notes on this clone: Its antigen is still unknown. No much larger clonotype is one base removed from it; base qualities were not supplied.

TCRbeta CDR3 regions were amplified from genomic DNA by means of the immunoSEQ Assay, a bias-controlled multiplex PCR. The published analysis was carried out like this. The number of nucleated cells in each sample was estimated by amplification of reference gene primers within the assay. To quantify the absolute abundance of each unique TCRbeta CDR3 rearrangement, sequence reads were collapsed and filtered. Productive Simpson clonality was computed per sample as the square root of Simpson's diversity index over productive rearrangements. TCRdb took over this immuneACCESS table, retaining in-frame rearrangements with V and J assigned. Such tables are incomplete; in checked studies, under half of the missing clones stem from an unresolved V gene, and the remainder is unexplained. V and J calls and clone size are copied from that table; D and trimming were computed from the DNA. The sample table shows around 200,000 clones, and roughly 85% are seen once. 9.5% to 15% of the sample comes from the top ten.

Taken from cysteine to phenylalanine, the CDR3 has 13 residues. The CDR3 DNA has 39 bases and is translated from base 1. V and J are truncated by 0 bases and 9 bases respectively, leaving an intervening sequence of 11 bases. CDR1 MGHRA and CDR2 YSYEKL are derived from the germline V gene. A second Seattle source provided samples from volunteer blood donors who had recovered from COVID-19. Whole blood was collected in K2EDTA tubes by collaborating institutions according to the institutions' own protocols. For TCRbeta analysis, collaborators shipped samples in one of three forms: frozen whole blood, isolated PBMCs, or DNA extracted from either of those sample types.

The sequenced sample consisted of peripheral blood. The receptor chain draws on TRBV4-1 and TRBJ1-1; the D region possibly corresponds to TRBD1 (6 bases align). This receptor was identified in a woman aged 18-29 years who had recovered from COVID-19. The CDR3 protein: CASSQEGGGKAFF. The nucleotides are TGCGCCAGCAGCCAAGAAGGGGGGGGCAAAGCTTTCTTT.